One T cell receptor beta chain is described in this entry. Measured with immunoSEQ multiplex PCR; TCRdb has only the in-frame clones, and not every one. The table includes around 160,000 clones, roughly 82% detected once. Trimming removed 0 bases at V and 0 bases at J, with 10 bases between. The CDR3 runs to 15 residues. Per germline, CDR1 SGHRS and CDR2 YFSETQ. This sample was included in a study of blood T cell repertoires in COVID-19. About the research overall: Sites across the United States, Italy and Spain contributed samples from acute and convalescent COVID-19. In each case, the material was cDNA or gDNA derived from T cells, B-cell-depleted T cells, or PBMCs.

Sequencing used peripheral blood. This chain joins TRBV5-1 and TRBJ2-7; no firm D call. The clonotype comes from a human donor with acute or convalescent COVID-19. The donor label of this sample is uncertain. This CDR3 is CASSLGGVGSYEQYF. The CDR3 DNA sequence: TGCGCCAGCAGCTTGGGAGGCGTCGGCTCCTACGAGCAGTACTTC.